This T cell receptor (beta chain) is drawn from a study of blood T cell repertoires in COVID-19. The V end was cut by 5 bases, the J end by 3 bases, with 8 bases between. CDR3 size: 13 residues. Germline values: CDR1 SGHAT, CDR2 FQNNGV. In the original analysis: From reference gene primer amplification, estimates of nucleated cell counts were derived. Repertoires were generated with immunoSEQ multiplex PCR, while TCRdb's copy carries only in-frame clones and drops some. V, J and clone size are those of that table, while D and trimming were read from the DNA. The profile shows approximately 92,000 clones, 85% of them singletons.

Material for sequencing was peripheral blood. This sequence joins TRBV11-2 and TRBJ2-1; D gene unclear. The TCR sequence derives from a man aged 45 to 65 with acute or convalescent COVID-19. The CDR3 nucleotides read TGTGCCAGCAGCCCGTATAGCTACAATGAGCAGTTCTTC. Protein product: CASSPYSYNEQFF.